The rows below give T cell receptor beta chains drawn from one sample of a study of cytomegalovirus exposure and HLA in healthy donors. Assay used: immunoSEQ multiplex PCR; TCRdb lists only in-frame clones, some missing. The sample gives 95,000 to 130,000 clones, roughly 79% of which show up once; 1.6% is in the top ten. Material: PBMCs. The source is a woman aged 18-29 years in good health and CMV-seronegative. Each CDR3 is given with its conserved first and last residue. A D gene is named only where the DNA matches it firmly. Clone size is shown for a subset of rows, as once, few, many or a class of expanded clone.

D: -
V: TRBV19
size: -
J: TRBJ2-3
CDR3: CASSMIGGATDTQYF
DNA: TGTGCCAGTAGTATGATTGGAGGGGCCACAGATACGCAGTATTTT

D: TRBD1
V: TRBV6-5
size: -
J: TRBJ2-4
CDR3: CASIDRVSSIQYF
DNA: TGTGCCAGCATCGACAGGGTATCTTCCATTCAGTACTTC

D: TRBD1
V: TRBV5-1
size: -
J: TRBJ2-7
CDR3: CASSWDRGPYEQYF
DNA: TGCGCCAGCAGTTGGGACAGGGGGCCGTACGAGCAGTACTTC

D: TRBD1
V: TRBV19
size: -
J: TRBJ2-5
CDR3: CASSIINRGRETQYF
DNA: TGTGCCAGTAGTATAATTAATAGGGGGCGGGAGACCCAGTACTTC

D: -
V: TRBV5-1
size: -
J: TRBJ1-3
CDR3: CASSLAGGSGNTIYF
DNA: TGCGCCAGCAGCTTGGCCGGGGGCTCTGGAAACACCATATATTTT

D: -
V: TRBV5-1
size: -
J: TRBJ2-7
CDR3: CASSLRDNVDEQYF
DNA: TGCGCCAGCAGCTTAAGAGACAACGTGGACGAGCAGTACTTC

D: -
V: TRBV16
size: -
J: TRBJ1-2
CDR3: CASSQSLYSYGYTF
DNA: TGTGCCAGCAGCCAATCACTCTACAGTTATGGCTACACCTTC

D: -
V: TRBV14
size: -
J: TRBJ2-3
CDR3: CASSLFLTGRSTDTQYF
DNA: TGTGCCAGCAGCCTTTTCCTTACCGGGAGAAGCACAGATACGCAGTATTTT

D: -
V: TRBV6-1
size: -
J: TRBJ1-1
CDR3: CASAEELLNTEAFF
DNA: TGTGCCAGCGCGGAAGAGCTGTTGAACACTGAAGCTTTCTTT

D: TRBD2
V: TRBV5-1
size: few
J: TRBJ2-1
CDR3: CASSKGLAGGPENEQFF
DNA: TGCGCCAGCAGCAAGGGACTAGCGGGGGGGCCCGAAAATGAGCAGTTCTTC

D: -
V: TRBV6-6
size: few
J: TRBJ1-3
CDR3: CASSSQGSGNTIYF
DNA: TGTGCCAGCAGTTCACAGGGCTCTGGAAACACCATATATTTT

D: -
V: TRBV6-6
size: -
J: TRBJ2-3
CDR3: CASSSRTGKGDTQYF
DNA: TGTGCCAGCAGTTCCCGGACTGGTAAGGGAGATACGCAGTATTTT

D: -
V: TRBV9
size: few
J: TRBJ2-1
CDR3: CASSVESYNEQFF
DNA: TGTGCCAGCAGCGTCGAGTCCTACAATGAGCAGTTCTTC

D: TRBD1
V: TRBV7-8
size: -
J: TRBJ1-5
CDR3: CASTLDRPPNQPQHF
DNA: TGTGCCAGCACTCTGGACAGGCCCCCCAATCAGCCCCAGCATTTT

D: -
V: TRBV4-1
size: -
J: TRBJ1-5
CDR3: CASSQGEQGNQPQHF
DNA: TGCGCCAGCAGCCAGGGCGAACAGGGTAATCAGCCCCAGCATTTT

D: -
V: TRBV6-1
size: -
J: TRBJ2-7
CDR3: CASCRQGRIYEQYF
DNA: TGTGCTTCCTGCAGGCAGGGAAGAATCTACGAGCAGTACTTC

D: -
V: TRBV11-3
size: -
J: TRBJ1-4
CDR3: CASSRGANEKLFF
DNA: TGTGCCAGCAGCCGGGGGGCTAATGAAAAACTGTTTTTT

D: TRBD1
V: TRBV5-4
size: -
J: TRBJ1-2
CDR3: CASSPRTGEYSGYTF
DNA: TGTGCCAGCAGCCCAAGGACAGGGGAGTACTCTGGCTACACCTTC

D: -
V: TRBV5-4
size: few
J: TRBJ2-5
CDR3: CASIGTGTQYF
DNA: TGTGCCAGCATCGGTACGGGGACCCAGTACTTC

D: TRBD1
V: TRBV28
size: few
J: TRBJ2-7
CDR3: CASREYTGASSYEQYF
DNA: TGTGCCAGCAGGGAATATACAGGGGCCAGCTCCTACGAGCAGTACTTC

D: TRBD1
V: TRBV30
size: once
J: TRBJ1-4
CDR3: CAWSGTLTGRDNEKLFF
DNA: TGTGCCTGGAGTGGAACTTTGACAGGGCGGGATAATGAAAAACTGTTTTTT

D: -
V: TRBV5-5
size: once
J: TRBJ2-7
CDR3: CASSPGQFNEQYF
DNA: TGTGCCAGCAGCCCTGGACAGTTTAACGAGCAGTACTTC

D: -
V: TRBV15
size: -
J: TRBJ1-4
CDR3: CATSAFSGQRGEKLFF
DNA: TGTGCCACCAGCGCTTTCTCAGGCCAAAGGGGTGAAAAACTGTTTTTT

D: -
V: TRBV21-1
size: -
J: TRBJ1-5
CDR3: CARSWTGMIGYSNQPQHF
DNA: TGTGCCAGGAGCTGGACAGGCATGATCGGATATAGCAATCAGCCCCAGCATTTT

D: -
V: TRBV7-9
size: -
J: TRBJ1-2
CDR3: CASSLAAGAPNYGYTF
DNA: TGTGCCAGCAGCTTAGCGGCAGGGGCCCCTAACTATGGCTACACCTTC

D: TRBD2
V: TRBV9
size: -
J: TRBJ2-7
CDR3: CASSVGARGTYEQYF
DNA: TGTGCCAGCAGCGTAGGAGCGCGGGGGACTTACGAGCAGTACTTC